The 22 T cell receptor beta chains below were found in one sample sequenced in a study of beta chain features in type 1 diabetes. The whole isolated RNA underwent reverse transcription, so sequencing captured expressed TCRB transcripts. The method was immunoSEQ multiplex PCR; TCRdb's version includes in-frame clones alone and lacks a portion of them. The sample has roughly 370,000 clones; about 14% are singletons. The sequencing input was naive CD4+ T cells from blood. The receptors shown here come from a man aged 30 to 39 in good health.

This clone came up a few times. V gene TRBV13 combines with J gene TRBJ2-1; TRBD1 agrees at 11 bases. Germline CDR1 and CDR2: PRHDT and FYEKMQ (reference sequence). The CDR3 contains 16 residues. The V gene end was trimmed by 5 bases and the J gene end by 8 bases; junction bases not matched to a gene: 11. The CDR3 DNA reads TGTGCCAGCAGCCCAACGGACAGGGGGCGGACCGATGAGCAGTTCTTC. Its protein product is CASSPTDRGRTDEQFF.

This chain's CDR3 is CAWSVGTVLSNQPQHF. The CDR3, as DNA: TGTGCCTGGAGTGTGGGGACCGTCCTTAGCAATCAGCCCCAGCATTTT. The chain uses TRBV30 and TRBJ1-5, with TRBD1 as a possible D gene (5 bases). The V gene's germline CDR1 is GTSNPN and CDR2 SVGIG (reference sequence). There are 16 residues in the CDR3. V shed 0 bases and J shed 0 bases, with 12 bases lying between them.

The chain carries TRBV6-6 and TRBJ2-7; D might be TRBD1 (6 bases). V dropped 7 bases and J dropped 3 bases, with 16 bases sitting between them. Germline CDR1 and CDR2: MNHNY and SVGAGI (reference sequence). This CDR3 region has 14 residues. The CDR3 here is CASNRDNDNYEQYF. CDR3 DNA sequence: TGTGCCAGCAACCGGGACAACGATAACTACGAGCAGTACTTC.

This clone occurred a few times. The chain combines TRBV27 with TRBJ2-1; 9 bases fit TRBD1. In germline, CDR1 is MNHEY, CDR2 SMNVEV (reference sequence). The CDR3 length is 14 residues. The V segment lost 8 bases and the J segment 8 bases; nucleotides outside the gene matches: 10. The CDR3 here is CASHRDRVIDEQFF. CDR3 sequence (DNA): TGTGCCAGCCATCGGGACAGGGTTATCGATGAGCAGTTCTTC.

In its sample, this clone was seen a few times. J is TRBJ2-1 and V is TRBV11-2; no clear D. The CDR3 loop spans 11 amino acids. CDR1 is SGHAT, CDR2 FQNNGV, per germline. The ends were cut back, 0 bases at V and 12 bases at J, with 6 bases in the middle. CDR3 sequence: CASSLDRLQFF. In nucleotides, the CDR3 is TGTGCCAGCAGCTTAGATCGGTTGCAGTTCTTC. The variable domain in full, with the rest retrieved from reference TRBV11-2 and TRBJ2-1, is EAGVAQSPRYKIIEKRQSVAFWCNPISGHATLYWYQQILGQGPKLLIQFQNNGVVDDSQLPKDRFSAERLKGVDSTLKIQPAKLEDSAVYLCASSLDRLQFFGPGTRLTVL.

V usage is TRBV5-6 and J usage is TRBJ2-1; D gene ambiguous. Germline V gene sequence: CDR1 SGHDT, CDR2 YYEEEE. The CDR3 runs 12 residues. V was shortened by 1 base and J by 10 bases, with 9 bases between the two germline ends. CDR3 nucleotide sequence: TGTGCCAGCAGCTTGCAGAGTTGGGAGCAGTTCTTC. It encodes CASSLQSWEQFF.

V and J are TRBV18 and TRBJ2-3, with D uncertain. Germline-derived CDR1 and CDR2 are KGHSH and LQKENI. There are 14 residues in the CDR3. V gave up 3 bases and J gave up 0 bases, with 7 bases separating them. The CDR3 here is CASSPIGSTDTQYF. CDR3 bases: TGTGCCAGCTCACCGATCGGAAGCACAGATACGCAGTATTTT.

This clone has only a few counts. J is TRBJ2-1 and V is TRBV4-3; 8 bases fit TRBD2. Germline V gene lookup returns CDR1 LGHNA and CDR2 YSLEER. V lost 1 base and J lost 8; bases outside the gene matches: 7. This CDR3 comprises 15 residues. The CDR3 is CASSQAAGVSHEQFF. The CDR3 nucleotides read TGCGCCAGCAGCCAAGCAGCGGGAGTTTCCCATGAGCAGTTCTTC.

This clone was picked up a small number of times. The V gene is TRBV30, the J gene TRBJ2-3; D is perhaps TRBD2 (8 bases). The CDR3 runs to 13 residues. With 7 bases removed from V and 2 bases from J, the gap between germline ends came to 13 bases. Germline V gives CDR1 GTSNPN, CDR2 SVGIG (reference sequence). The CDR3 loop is CAFGRGHTDTQYF. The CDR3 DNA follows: TGTGCCTTCGGGAGGGGGCACACAGATACGCAGTATTTT.

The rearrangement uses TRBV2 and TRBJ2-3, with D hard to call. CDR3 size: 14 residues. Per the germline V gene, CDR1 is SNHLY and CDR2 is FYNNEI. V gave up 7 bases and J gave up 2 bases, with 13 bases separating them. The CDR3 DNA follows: TGTGCCAGCACTGACTTGGGGAACACAGATACGCAGTATTTT. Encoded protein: CASTDLGNTDTQYF.

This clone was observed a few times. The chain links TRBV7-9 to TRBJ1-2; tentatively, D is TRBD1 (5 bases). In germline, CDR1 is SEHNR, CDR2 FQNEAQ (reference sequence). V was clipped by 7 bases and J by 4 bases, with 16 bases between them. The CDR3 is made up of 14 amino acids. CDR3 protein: CASIRGQELYGYTF. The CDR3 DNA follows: TGTGCCAGCATTCGAGGACAAGAACTCTATGGCTACACCTTC.

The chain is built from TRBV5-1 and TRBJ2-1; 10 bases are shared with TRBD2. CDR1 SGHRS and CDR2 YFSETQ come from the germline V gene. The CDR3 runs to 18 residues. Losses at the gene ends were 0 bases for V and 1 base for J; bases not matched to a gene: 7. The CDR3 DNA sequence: TGCGCCAGCAGCTTGGGGACTAGCGGTTACGGATCCTACAATGAGCAGTTCTTC. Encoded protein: CASSLGTSGYGSYNEQFF.

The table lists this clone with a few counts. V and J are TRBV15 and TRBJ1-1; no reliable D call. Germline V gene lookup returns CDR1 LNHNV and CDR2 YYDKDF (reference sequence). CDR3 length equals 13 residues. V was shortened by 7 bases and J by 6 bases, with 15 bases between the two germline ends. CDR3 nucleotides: TGTGCCACCACCGGACGTCAGGACGCTGAAGCTTTCTTT. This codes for CATTGRQDAEAFF.

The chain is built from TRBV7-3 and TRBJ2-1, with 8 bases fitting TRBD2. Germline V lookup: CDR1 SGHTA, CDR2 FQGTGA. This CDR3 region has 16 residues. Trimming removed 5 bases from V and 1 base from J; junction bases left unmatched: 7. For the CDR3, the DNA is TGTGCCAGCAGCCTCGGGAGGGCCTCATCCTACAATGAGCAGTTCTTC. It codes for CASSLGRASSYNEQFF.

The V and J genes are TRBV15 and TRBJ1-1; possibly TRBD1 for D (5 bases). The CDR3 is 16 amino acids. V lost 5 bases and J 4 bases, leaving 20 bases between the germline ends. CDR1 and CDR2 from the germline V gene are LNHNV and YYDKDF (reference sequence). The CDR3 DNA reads TGTGCCACCAGCCCCCTAAGGGTTCGTACAGGCACTGAAGCTTTCTTT. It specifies CATSPLRVRTGTEAFF.

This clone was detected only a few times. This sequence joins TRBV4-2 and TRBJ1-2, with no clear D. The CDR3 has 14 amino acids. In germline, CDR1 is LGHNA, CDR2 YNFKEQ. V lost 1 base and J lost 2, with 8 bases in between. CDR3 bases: TGTGCCAGCAGCCAAGGGTACGGCAACTATGGCTACACCTTC. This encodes CASSQGYGNYGYTF.

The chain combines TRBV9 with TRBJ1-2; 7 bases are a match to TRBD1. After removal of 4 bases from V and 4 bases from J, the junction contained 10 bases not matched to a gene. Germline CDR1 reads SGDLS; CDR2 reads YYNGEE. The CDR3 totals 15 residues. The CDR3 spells CASSLTGTEPYGYTF. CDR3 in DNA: TGTGCCAGCAGCTTAACCGGGACAGAGCCCTATGGCTACACCTTC.

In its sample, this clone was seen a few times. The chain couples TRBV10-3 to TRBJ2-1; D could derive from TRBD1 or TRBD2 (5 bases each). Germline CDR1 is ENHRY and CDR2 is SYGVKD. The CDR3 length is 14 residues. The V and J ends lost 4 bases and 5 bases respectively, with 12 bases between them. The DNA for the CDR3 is TGTGCCATCAGTGGGGGGATTTCGGACAATGAGCAGTTCTTC. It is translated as CAISGGISDNEQFF.

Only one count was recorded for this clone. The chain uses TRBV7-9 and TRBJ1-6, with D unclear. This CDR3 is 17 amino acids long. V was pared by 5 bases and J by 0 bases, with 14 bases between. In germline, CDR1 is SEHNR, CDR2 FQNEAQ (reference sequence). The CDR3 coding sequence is TGTGCCAGCAGCACTCTCGATGGAGGCTCCTATAATTCACCCCTCCACTTT. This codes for CASSTLDGGSYNSPLHF.

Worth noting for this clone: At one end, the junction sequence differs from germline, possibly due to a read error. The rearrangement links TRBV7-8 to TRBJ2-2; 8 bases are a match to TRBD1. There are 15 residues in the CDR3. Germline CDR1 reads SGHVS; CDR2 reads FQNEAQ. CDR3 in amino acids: CASSRTGKAPGELFF. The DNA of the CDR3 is TGTGCCAGCAGCAGGACAGGGAAAGCACCCGGCGAGCTGTTTTTT.

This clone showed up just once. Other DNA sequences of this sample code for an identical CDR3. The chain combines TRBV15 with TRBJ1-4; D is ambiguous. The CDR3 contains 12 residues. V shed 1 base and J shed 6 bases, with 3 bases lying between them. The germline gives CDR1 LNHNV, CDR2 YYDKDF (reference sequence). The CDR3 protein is CATSRVDEKLFF. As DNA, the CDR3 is TGTGCCACCAGCAGAGTTGATGAAAAACTGTTTTTT.

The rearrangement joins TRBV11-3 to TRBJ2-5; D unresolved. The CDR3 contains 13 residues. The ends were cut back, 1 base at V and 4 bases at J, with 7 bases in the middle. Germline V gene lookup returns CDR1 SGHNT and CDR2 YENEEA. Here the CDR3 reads CASSLGASETQYF. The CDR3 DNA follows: TGTGCCAGCAGCTTAGGCGCGTCAGAGACCCAGTACTTC.